Shown below are 4 T cell receptor beta chains from a single sample sequenced in a study of vaccination and CD4 T cells after COVID-19. The treatment: approximately 9-day PBMC culture with coronavirus spike peptide pools or control peptides (ViraFEST assay). No antigen is known for these receptors. Cultured CD4+ T cell DNA underwent sequencing with the Oncomine TCR Beta short-read assay. MiXCR, applied by TCRdb to the PCR reads, yields one record per CDR3 protein. The table records several thousand distinct CDR3 sequences, 22% of them present only once. The sequences come from CD4+ T cells from blood, cultured in vitro, collected after SARS-CoV-2 vaccination. The receptors were sampled from a human donor who had recovered from COVID-19.

The chain employs TRBV28 and TRBJ2-3; no firm D call. Between the trimmed V and J ends, which lost 2 bases and 0 bases, there was a span of 21 bases. The germline V gene encodes CDR1 MDHEN and CDR2 SYDVKM. CDR3 length: 19 amino acids. For the CDR3, the DNA is TGTGCCAGCAGTTTAACTACCTTAAGTCCGGGTCTTAGCACAGATACGCAGTATTTT. Translated: CASSLTTLSPGLSTDTQYF.

This chain joins TRBV6-1 and TRBJ1-1; 10 bases match TRBD1. Per germline, CDR1 MNHNS and CDR2 SASEGT. The trim removed 6 bases at V and 5 bases at J, leaving 6 bases unmatched. The CDR3 loop spans 14 amino acids. The CDR3 bases are TGTGCCAGCAGGATGGACAGGGGGGGAACTGAAGCTTTCTTT. It is translated as CASRMDRGGTEAFF.

This chain joins TRBV4-2 and TRBJ2-3; 14 positions match TRBD2. The CDR3 is made up of 19 amino acids. Germline assignment: CDR1 LGHNA and CDR2 YNFKEQ. With V trimmed by 3 bases and J by 2 bases, 10 bases remained unmatched. In DNA form, the CDR3 reads TGTGCCAGCAGCCACCCCGGGACTAGCGGGGGTGAGTCCACAGATACGCAGTATTTT. It codes for CASSHPGTSGGESTDTQYF.

V gene TRBV12-3 or TRBV12-4 combines with J gene TRBJ2-1, with D possibly being TRBD2 (7 bases). The CDR3 runs to 16 residues. V was cut by 6 bases and J by 4 bases, with 19 bases left in between. The CDR3 DNA reads TGTGCCAGCAGCCTTCCTGGGCGGGGGCGATACAATGAGCAGTTCTTC. Translated, it gives CASSLPGRGRYNEQFF.